Listed below are T cell receptor beta chains from one sample, sequenced in a study of cytomegalovirus exposure and HLA in healthy donors. Sequencing used immunoSEQ multiplex PCR; TCRdb keeps in-frame clones, though not all of them. The profile shows a few hundred thousand clones, roughly 86% of them singletons. The sample comprised PBMCs. The origin of the receptors is a man aged 30 to 45 in good health and CMV-seronegative. Both conserved end residues are part of each CDR3. Each record gives: CDR3 length, V gene, CDR3 protein.

CDR3 length: 13
V gene: TRBV18
CDR3 protein: CASSPPRGNTIYF

CDR3 length: 18
V gene: TRBV19
CDR3 protein: CASSIATWEGPRNQPQHF

CDR3 length: 13
V gene: TRBV5-1
CDR3 protein: CASSFFSMDTQYF

CDR3 length: 10
V gene: TRBV2
CDR3 protein: CASSEGTGTF

CDR3 length: 17
V gene: TRBV4-1
CDR3 protein: CASSLGLAGGRTDTQYF

CDR3 length: 17
V gene: TRBV7-2
CDR3 protein: CASSPLMGTGGGNTIYF

CDR3 length: 14
V gene: TRBV21-1
CDR3 protein: CASSKARVSYEQYF

CDR3 length: 16
V gene: TRBV15
CDR3 protein: CATSRVSVTGNQPQHF

CDR3 length: 15
V gene: TRBV12-5
CDR3 protein: CASGFVAALTDTQYF

CDR3 length: 12
V gene: TRBV19
CDR3 protein: CASSMGGTEAFF

CDR3 length: 13
V gene: TRBV18
CDR3 protein: CASSLPNTDTQYF

CDR3 length: 15
V gene: TRBV5-4
CDR3 protein: CASSLFLAETDTQYF

CDR3 length: 16
V gene: TRBV18
CDR3 protein: CASSPPGTGGNQPQHF

CDR3 length: 15
V gene: TRBV6-5
CDR3 protein: CASSLSTGDNYGYTF

CDR3 length: 15
V gene: TRBV27
CDR3 protein: CASSSGTGGEGEQYF

CDR3 length: 14
V gene: TRBV19
CDR3 protein: CASSISFGGTEAFF

CDR3 length: 23
V gene: TRBV12-5
CDR3 protein: CASGLWGRGLRRTSEAPHETQYF

CDR3 length: 16
V gene: TRBV5-1
CDR3 protein: CASSQGQGWNTGELFF

CDR3 length: 14
V gene: TRBV7-2
CDR3 protein: CASSLGGQAGEAFF

CDR3 length: 14
V gene: TRBV5-6
CDR3 protein: CASSIGQGSYGYTF

CDR3 length: 15
V gene: TRBV7-2
CDR3 protein: CASSLGGGVGQPQHF

CDR3 length: 18
V gene: TRBV7-9
CDR3 protein: CASSLVPFLAGSTDTQYF

CDR3 length: 15
V gene: TRBV19
CDR3 protein: CASSIVAGYQETQYF

CDR3 length: 15
V gene: TRBV5-4
CDR3 protein: CASSFAGVATQTQYF

CDR3 length: 14
V gene: TRBV9
CDR3 protein: CASSPGLASTEAFF

CDR3 length: 15
V gene: TRBV18
CDR3 protein: CASSPLPRGTDTQYF

CDR3 length: 11
V gene: TRBV5-1
CDR3 protein: CASSLGSQQYF

CDR3 length: 13
V gene: TRBV5-4
CDR3 protein: CASRRGQDYEQYF

CDR3 length: 15
V gene: TRBV7-8
CDR3 protein: CASSLRDTLNTEAFF

CDR3 length: 13
V gene: TRBV5-1
CDR3 protein: CASSFGENTEAFF

CDR3 length: 14
V gene: TRBV6-1
CDR3 protein: CASRRSTDNYGYTF

CDR3 length: 15
V gene: TRBV27
CDR3 protein: CASSAQGTRYNEQFF

CDR3 length: 14
V gene: TRBV19
CDR3 protein: CASRSTGTNYGYTF

CDR3 length: 15
V gene: TRBV2
CDR3 protein: CASSDTGGTYNEQFF

CDR3 length: 16
V gene: TRBV13
CDR3 protein: CASSLATGGEGTEAFF

CDR3 length: 15
V gene: TRBV9
CDR3 protein: CASSVARGLTDTQYF

CDR3 length: 13
V gene: TRBV19
CDR3 protein: CASSSIASDTQYF

CDR3 length: 16
V gene: TRBV6-1
CDR3 protein: CASSEWERDASYGYTF

CDR3 length: 12
V gene: TRBV7-9
CDR3 protein: CASSFGDSSYTF

CDR3 length: 15
V gene: TRBV4-1
CDR3 protein: CASSQDLLGHYEQYF

CDR3 length: 16
V gene: TRBV5-1
CDR3 protein: CASSLAGQEVVYEQYF

CDR3 length: 15
V gene: TRBV7-6
CDR3 protein: CASSFTGQGYNEQFF

CDR3 length: 15
V gene: TRBV27
CDR3 protein: CASSSRPGQTYEQYF

CDR3 length: 15
V gene: TRBV6-6
CDR3 protein: CASIQSGVGQETQYF

CDR3 length: 20
V gene: TRBV10-3
CDR3 protein: CAISESSPRVASGPAYEQYF

CDR3 length: 16
V gene: TRBV7-9
CDR3 protein: CASSFPGQGENEKLFF

CDR3 length: 15
V gene: TRBV5-6
CDR3 protein: CASSLLPQGHTEAFF

CDR3 length: 12
V gene: TRBV5-6
CDR3 protein: CASSSGQGKAFF

CDR3 length: 13
V gene: TRBV14
CDR3 protein: CASRLAGAGELFF

CDR3 length: 13
V gene: TRBV5-4
CDR3 protein: CASSATGNYGYTF

CDR3 length: 15
V gene: TRBV27
CDR3 protein: CASSLSTGLHQPQHF

CDR3 length: 18
V gene: TRBV4-1
CDR3 protein: CASSQDPGQGETKGTQYF

CDR3 length: 13
V gene: TRBV19
CDR3 protein: CASSSEPGQPQHF